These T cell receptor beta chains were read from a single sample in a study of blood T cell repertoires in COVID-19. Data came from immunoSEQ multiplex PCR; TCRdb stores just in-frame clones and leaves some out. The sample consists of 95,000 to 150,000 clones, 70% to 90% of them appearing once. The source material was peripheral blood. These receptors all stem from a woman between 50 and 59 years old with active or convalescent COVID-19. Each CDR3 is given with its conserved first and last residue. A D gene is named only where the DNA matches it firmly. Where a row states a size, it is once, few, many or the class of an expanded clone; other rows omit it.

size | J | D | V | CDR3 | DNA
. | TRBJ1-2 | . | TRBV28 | CASRPAGTYGYTF | TGTGCCAGCAGGCCCGCGGGCACTTATGGCTACACCTTC
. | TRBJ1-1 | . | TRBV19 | CASSARGSTEAFF | TGTGCCAGTTCCGCTCGGGGTAGCACTGAAGCTTTCTTT
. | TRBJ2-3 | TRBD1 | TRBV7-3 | CASSPRDRGTDTQYF | TGTGCCAGCAGCCCCCGGGACAGAGGCACAGATACGCAGTATTTT
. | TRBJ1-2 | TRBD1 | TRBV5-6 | CASSLFPRTGDLIYGYTF | TGTGCCAGCAGCTTGTTCCCCAGGACAGGGGACCTAATCTATGGCTACACCTTC
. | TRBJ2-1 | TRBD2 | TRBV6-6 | CATGGGGSYNEQFF | TGTGCCACCGGCGGCGGGGGCTCCTACAATGAGCAGTTCTTC
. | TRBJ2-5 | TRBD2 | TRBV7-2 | CASSLRGRELETQYF | TGTGCCAGCAGCCTACGAGGGCGGGAGTTAGAGACCCAGTACTTC
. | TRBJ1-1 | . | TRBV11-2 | CASSLDGVNTEAFF | TGTGCCAGCAGCTTAGACGGTGTGAACACTGAAGCTTTCTTT
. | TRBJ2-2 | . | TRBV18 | CASSPVADTGELFF | TGTGCCAGCTCACCCGTTGCGGACACCGGGGAGCTGTTTTTT
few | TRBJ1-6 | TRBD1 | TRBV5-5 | CASSGDRGNSPLHF | TGTGCCAGCAGCGGTGACAGGGGGAATTCACCCCTCCACTTT
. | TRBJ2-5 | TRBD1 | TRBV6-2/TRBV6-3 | CASSPRQGRETQYF | TGTGCCAGCAGTCCCCGACAGGGAAGAGAGACCCAGTACTTC
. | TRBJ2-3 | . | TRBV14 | CASSQVRQATDTQYF | TGTGCCAGCAGCCAAGTCCGTCAGGCCACAGATACGCAGTATTTT
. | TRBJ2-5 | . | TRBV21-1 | CASSTTRGSYETQYF | TGTGCCAGCAGCACGACACGGGGGAGTTACGAGACCCAGTACTTC
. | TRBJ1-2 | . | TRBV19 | CASINRDDGYTF | TGTGCCAGTATTAACAGGGACGATGGCTACACCTTC
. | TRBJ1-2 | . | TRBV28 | CASSSLIQRGGYTF | TGTGCCAGCAGTTCACTTATACAAAGGGGCGGCTACACCTTC
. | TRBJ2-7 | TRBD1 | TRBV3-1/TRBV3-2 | CASSRAPGQGSYEQYF | TGTGCCAGCAGCCGGGCCCCGGGACAGGGCTCCTACGAGCAGTACTTC
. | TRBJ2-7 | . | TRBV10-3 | CAISQGGHEQYF | TGTGCCATCAGTCAAGGGGGTCACGAGCAGTACTTC
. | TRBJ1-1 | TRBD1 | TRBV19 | CASRDRTGLEAFF | TGTGCCAGTAGGGACAGGACGGGTTTGGAAGCTTTCTTT
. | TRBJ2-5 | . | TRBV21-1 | CASTQRGDRDTQETQYF | TGTGCCAGCACCCAGCGTGGGGACCGGGACACCCAAGAGACCCAGTACTTC
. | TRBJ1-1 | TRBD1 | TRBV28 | CASRSQGPRKEAFF | TGTGCCAGCAGATCACAGGGGCCCCGGAAAGAGGCTTTCTTT
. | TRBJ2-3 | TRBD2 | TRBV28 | CASSSSRWRERTDTQYF | TGTGCCAGCAGTTCCTCCCGCTGGCGGGAGAGGACAGATACGCAGTATTTT
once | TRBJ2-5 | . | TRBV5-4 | CASSSEGRETQYF | TGTGCCAGCAGCTCCGAGGGTAGAGAGACCCAGTACTTC
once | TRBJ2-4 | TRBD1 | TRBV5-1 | CASSLEGTENIQYF | TGCGCCAGCAGCTTGGAAGGGACAGAAAACATTCAGTACTTC
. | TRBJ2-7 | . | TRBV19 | CASAQGGEQYF | TGTGCCAGCGCTCAGGGGGGCGAGCAGTACTTC
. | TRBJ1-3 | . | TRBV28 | CASSPPRGILGGNTIYF | TGTGCCAGCAGCCCCCCCCGGGGGATTCTTGGTGGAAACACCATATATTTT
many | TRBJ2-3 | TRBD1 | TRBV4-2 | CASSQGTGETDTQYF | TGTGCCAGCAGCCAAGGGACAGGGGAGACAGATACGCAGTATTTT
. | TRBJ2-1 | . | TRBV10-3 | CAISESTSLDEQFF | TGTGCCATCAGTGAGTCAACTAGTTTGGATGAGCAGTTCTTC
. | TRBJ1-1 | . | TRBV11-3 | CASSLGGGLSGAFF | TGTGCCAGCAGCTTAGGTGGGGGGTTGAGCGGAGCTTTCTTT
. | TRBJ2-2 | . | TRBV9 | CASSTGRTGELFF | TGTGCCAGCAGCACGGGTAGAACCGGGGAGCTGTTTTTT
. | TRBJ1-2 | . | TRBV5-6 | CASSVGIPLYGYTF | TGTGCCAGCAGCGTCGGGATTCCGTTGTATGGCTACACCTTC
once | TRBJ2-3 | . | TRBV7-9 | CASSFWWGRGGTDTQYF | TGTGCCAGCAGCTTTTGGTGGGGCAGGGGAGGCACAGATACGCAGTATTTT
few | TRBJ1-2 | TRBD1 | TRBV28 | CASSPGTGTIYGYTF | TGTGCCAGCAGTCCGGGGACAGGGACGATCTATGGCTACACCTTC
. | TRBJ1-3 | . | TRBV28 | CASSPGWGGFGNTIYF | TGTGCCAGCAGCCCCGGTTGGGGGGGCTTTGGAAACACCATATATTTT
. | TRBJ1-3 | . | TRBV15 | CATSRGLTGSSGNTIYF | TGTGCCACCAGCAGGGGTTTAACAGGGAGCTCTGGAAACACCATATATTTT
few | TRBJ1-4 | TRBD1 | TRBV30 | CAWRRDSKDEKLFF | TGTGCCTGGAGACGGGACAGTAAGGATGAAAAACTGTTTTTT
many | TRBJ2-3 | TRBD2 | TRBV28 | CASSIPGAGGLVDTQYF | TGTGCCAGCAGCATTCCCGGGGCGGGAGGGTTGGTAGATACGCAGTATTTT
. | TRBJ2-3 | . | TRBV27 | CARPPGCSTDTQYF | TGTGCCAGACCCCCGGGGTGTAGTACAGATACGCAGTATTTT
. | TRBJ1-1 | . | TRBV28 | CASSFTRNTEAFF | TGTGCCAGCAGTTTCACACGGAACACTGAAGCTTTCTTT
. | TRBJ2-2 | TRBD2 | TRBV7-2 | CASSLGLAANIAGELFF | TGTGCCAGCAGCTTAGGGCTAGCGGCTAATATAGCCGGGGAGCTGTTTTTT
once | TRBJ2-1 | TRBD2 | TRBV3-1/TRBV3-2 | CASSQDRGGRGGVF | TGTGCCAGCAGCCAAGATAGGGGTGGTCGGGGGGGAGTCTTC
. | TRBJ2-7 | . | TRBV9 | CASSPQGPAEQYF | TGTGCCAGCAGCCCACAGGGCCCAGCCGAGCAGTACTTC
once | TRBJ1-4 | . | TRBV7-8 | CASSPRYSLNNEKLFF | TGTGCCAGCAGCCCCCGATACAGCCTAAATAATGAAAAACTGTTTTTT
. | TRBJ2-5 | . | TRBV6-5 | CASGWGVQETQYF | TGTGCCTCCGGGTGGGGGGTTCAAGAGACCCAGTACTTC
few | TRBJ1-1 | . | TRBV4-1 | CASSKGDMNTEAFF | TGCGCCAGCTCCAAAGGGGATATGAACACTGAAGCTTTCTTT
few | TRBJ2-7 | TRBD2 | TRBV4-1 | CASSQVSGRSYEQYF | TGCGCCAGCAGCCAGGTTAGCGGGAGGTCGTACGAGCAGTACTTC
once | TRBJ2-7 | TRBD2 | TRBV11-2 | CASSLSGVGYEQYF | TGTGCCAGCAGCTTAAGCGGGGTTGGTTACGAGCAGTACTTC